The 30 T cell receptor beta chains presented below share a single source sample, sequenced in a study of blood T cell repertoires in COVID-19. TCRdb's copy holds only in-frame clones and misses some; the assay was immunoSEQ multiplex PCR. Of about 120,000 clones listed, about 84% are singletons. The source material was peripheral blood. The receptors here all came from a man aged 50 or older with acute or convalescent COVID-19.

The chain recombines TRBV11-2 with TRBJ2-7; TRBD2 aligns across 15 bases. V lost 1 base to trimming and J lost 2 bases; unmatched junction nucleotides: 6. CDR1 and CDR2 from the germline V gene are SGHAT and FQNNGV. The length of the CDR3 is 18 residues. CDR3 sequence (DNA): TGTGCCAGCAGCTTAGCGGGGACTAGCGGGGGGTTCGCCTACGAGCAGTACTTC. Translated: CASSLAGTSGGFAYEQYF.

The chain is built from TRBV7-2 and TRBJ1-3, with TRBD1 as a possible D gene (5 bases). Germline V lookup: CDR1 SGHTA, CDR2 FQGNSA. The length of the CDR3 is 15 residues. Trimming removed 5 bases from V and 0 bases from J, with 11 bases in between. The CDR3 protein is CASSPDSSSGNTIYF. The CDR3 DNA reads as TGTGCCAGCAGCCCCGACAGCTCCTCTGGAAACACCATATATTTT.

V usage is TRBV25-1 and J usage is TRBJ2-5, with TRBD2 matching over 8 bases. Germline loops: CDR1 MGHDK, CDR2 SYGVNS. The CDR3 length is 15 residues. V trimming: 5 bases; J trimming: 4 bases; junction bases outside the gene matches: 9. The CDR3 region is CASSIGTTSGETQYF. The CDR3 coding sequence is TGTGCCAGCAGTATTGGGACTACTAGCGGAGAGACCCAGTACTTC. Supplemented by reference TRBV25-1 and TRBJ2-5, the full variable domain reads EADIYQTPRYLVIGTGKKITLECSQTMGHDKMYWYQQDPGMELHLIHYSYGVNSTEKGDLSSESTVSRIRTEHFPLTLESARPSHTSQYLCASSIGTTSGETQYFGPGTRLLVL.

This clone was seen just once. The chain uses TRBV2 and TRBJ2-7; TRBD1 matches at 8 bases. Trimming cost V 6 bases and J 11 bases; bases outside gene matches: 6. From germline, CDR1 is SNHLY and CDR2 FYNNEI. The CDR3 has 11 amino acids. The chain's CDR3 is CASRADRGKYV. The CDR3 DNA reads TGTGCCAGCAGAGCCGACAGGGGAAAGTACGTC.

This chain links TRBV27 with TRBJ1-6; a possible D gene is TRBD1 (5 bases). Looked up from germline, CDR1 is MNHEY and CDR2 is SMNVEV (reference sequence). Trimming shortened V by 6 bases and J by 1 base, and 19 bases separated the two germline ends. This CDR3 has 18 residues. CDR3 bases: TGTGCCAGCAGCTCAAAAGCGGGGGGTGGGTCCTATAATTCACCCCTCCACTTT. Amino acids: CASSSKAGGGSYNSPLHF.

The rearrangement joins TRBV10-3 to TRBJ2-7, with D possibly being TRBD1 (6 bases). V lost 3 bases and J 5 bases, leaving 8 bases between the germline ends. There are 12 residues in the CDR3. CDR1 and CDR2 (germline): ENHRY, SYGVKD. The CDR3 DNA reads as TGTGCCATCAGTGACAGGGGAAACGAGCAGTACGTC. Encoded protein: CAISDRGNEQYV.

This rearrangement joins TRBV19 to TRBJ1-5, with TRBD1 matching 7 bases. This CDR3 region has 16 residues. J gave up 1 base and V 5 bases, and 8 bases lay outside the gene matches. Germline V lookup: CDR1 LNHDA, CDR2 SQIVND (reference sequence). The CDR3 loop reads CASSAPGQRSNQPQHF. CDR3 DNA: TGTGCCAGTAGTGCTCCGGGACAGAGAAGCAATCAGCCCCAGCATTTT.

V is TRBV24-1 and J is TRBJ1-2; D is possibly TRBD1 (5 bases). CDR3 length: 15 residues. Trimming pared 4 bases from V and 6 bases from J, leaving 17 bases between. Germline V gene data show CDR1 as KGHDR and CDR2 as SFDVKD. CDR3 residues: CATSDGTYLGNGYTF. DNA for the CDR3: TGTGCCACCAGTGACGGGACTTATTTAGGCAATGGCTACACCTTC.

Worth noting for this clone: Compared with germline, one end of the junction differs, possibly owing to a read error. The CDR3 sequence: CVSSEGVVTPLHF. Written as DNA, the CDR3 is TGTGTCAGCAGCGAGGGAGTGGTGACACCCCTCCACTTT. The chain recombines TRBV9 with TRBJ1-6; D unclear. The germline V gene encodes CDR1 SGDLS and CDR2 YYNGEE. The CDR3 contains 13 residues.

For the CDR3, the DNA is TGTGCCAGCAGGTGGGGAGGGGGGACTGAAGCTTTCTTT. This sequence encodes CASRWGGGTEAFF. This chain uses TRBV27 with TRBJ1-1; tentatively, D is TRBD1 (6 bases). The CDR3 has 13 amino acids. Germline CDR1 reads MNHEY; CDR2 reads SMNVEV (reference sequence). V dropped 6 bases and J dropped 5 bases, with 13 bases sitting between them.

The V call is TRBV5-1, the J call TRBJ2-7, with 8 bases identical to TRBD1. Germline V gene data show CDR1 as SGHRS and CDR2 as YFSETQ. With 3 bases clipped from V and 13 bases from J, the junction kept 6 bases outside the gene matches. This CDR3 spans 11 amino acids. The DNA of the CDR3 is TGCGCCAGCAGCTCAGGACAGGGTTTTTACTTC. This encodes CASSSGQGFYF.

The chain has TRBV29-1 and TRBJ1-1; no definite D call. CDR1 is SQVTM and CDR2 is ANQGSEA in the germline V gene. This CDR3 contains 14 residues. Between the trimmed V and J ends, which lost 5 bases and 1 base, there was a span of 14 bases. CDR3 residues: CSVKFGSQNTEAFF. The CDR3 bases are TGCAGCGTTAAGTTCGGGAGCCAGAACACTGAAGCTTTCTTT. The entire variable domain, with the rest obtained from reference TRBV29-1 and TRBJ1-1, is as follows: SAVISQKPSRDICQRGTSLTIQCQVDSQVTMMFWYRQQPGQSLTLIATANQGSEATYESGFVIDKFPISRPNLTFSTLTVSNMSPEDSSIYLCSVKFGSQNTEAFFGQGTRLTVV.

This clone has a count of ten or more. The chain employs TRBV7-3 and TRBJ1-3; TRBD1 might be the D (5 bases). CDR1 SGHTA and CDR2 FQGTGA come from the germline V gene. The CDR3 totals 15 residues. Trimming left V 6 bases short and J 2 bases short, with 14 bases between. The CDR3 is CASRFQGEAGNTIYF. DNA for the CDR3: TGTGCCAGCAGGTTCCAGGGCGAGGCTGGAAACACCATATATTTT.

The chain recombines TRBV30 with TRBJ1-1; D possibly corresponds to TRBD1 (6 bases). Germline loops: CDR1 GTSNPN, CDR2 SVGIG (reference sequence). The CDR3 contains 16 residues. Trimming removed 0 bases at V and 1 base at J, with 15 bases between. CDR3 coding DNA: TGTGCCTGGAGTGTACGGGGGGCAGGCGGGAACACTGAAGCTTTCTTT. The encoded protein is CAWSVRGAGGNTEAFF.

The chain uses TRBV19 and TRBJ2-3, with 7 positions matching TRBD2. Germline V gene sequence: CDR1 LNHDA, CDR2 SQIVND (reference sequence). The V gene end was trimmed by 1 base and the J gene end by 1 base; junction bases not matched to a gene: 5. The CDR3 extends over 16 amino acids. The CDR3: CASSIGVRGGTDTQYF. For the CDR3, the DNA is TGTGCCAGTAGTATAGGCGTCCGGGGGGGCACAGATACGCAGTATTTT. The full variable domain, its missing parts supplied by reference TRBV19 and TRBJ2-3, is DGGITQSPKYLFRKEGQNVTLSCEQNLNHDAMYWYRQDPGQGLRLIYYSQIVNDFQKGDIAEGYSVSREKKESFPLTVTSAQKNPTAFYLCASSIGVRGGTDTQYFGPGTRLTVL.

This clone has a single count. CDR3 sequence reads: CSVVVMGAQETQYF. In DNA, the CDR3 is TGCAGCGTTGTCGTAATGGGGGCACAAGAGACCCAGTACTTC. The chain employs TRBV29-1 and TRBJ2-5; perhaps TRBD1 as D (6 bases). The CDR3 totals 14 residues. Germline V gene data show CDR1 as SQVTM and CDR2 as ANQGSEA. The V end was cut by 4 bases, the J end by 2 bases, with 14 bases between. Full variable domain (rest looked up from reference TRBV29-1 and TRBJ2-5): SAVISQKPSRDICQRGTSLTIQCQVDSQVTMMFWYRQQPGQSLTLIATANQGSEATYESGFVIDKFPISRPNLTFSTLTVSNMSPEDSSIYLCSVVVMGAQETQYFGPGTRLLVL.

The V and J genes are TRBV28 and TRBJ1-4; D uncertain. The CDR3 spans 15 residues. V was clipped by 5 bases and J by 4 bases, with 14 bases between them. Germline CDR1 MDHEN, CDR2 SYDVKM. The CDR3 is CASSPQWAFNEKLFF. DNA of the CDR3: TGTGCCAGCAGTCCGCAGTGGGCGTTTAATGAAAAACTGTTTTTT. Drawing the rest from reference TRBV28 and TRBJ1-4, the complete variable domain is DVKVTQSSRYLVKRTGEKVFLECVQDMDHENMFWYRQDPGLGLRLIYFSYDVKMKEKGDIPEGYSVSREKKERFSLILESASTNQTSMYLCASSPQWAFNEKLFFGSGTQLSVL.

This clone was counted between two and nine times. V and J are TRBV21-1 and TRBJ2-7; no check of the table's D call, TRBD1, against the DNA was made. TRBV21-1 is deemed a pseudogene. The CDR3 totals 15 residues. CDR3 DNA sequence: TGTGCCAGCAGCAAAGGACAGGGTCCTCTCTACGAGCAGTACTTC. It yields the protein CASSKGQGPLYEQYF.

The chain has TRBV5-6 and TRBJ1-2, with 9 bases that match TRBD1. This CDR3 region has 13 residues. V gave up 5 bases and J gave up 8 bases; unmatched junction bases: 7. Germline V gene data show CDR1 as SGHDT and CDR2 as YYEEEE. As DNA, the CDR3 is TGTGCCAGCAGGATTGGGACAGGGAAAGGCTACACCTTC. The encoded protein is CASRIGTGKGYTF.

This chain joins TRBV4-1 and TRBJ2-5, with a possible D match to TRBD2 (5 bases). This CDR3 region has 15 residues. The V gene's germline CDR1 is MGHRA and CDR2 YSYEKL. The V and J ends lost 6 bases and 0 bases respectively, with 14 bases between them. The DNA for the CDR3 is TGCGCCAGCAGTCCCACCCCCGGGGACCAAGAGACCCAGTACTTC. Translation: CASSPTPGDQETQYF.

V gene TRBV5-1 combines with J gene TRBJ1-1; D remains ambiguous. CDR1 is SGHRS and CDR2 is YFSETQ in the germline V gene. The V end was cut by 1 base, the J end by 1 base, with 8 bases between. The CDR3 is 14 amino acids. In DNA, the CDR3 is TGCGCCAGCAGCTTGACGCCGGGGAACACTGAAGCTTTCTTT. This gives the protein CASSLTPGNTEAFF.

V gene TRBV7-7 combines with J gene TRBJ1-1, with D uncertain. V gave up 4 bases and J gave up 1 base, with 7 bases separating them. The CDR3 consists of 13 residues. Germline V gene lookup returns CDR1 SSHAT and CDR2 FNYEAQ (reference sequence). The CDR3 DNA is TGTGCCAGCAGCTCCACTCCGAACACTGAAGCTTTCTTT. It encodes CASSSTPNTEAFF. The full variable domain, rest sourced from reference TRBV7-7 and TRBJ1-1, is GAGVSQSPRYKVTKRGQDVTLRCDPISSHATLYWYQQALGQGPEFLTYFNYEAQPDKSGLPSDRFSAERPEGSISTLTIQRTEQRDSAMYRCASSSTPNTEAFFGQGTRLTVV.

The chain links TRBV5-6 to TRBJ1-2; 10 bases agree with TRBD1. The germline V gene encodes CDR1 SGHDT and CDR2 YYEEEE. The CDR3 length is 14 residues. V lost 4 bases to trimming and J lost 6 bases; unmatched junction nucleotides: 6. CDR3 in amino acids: CASSPGTGEHGYTF. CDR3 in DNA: TGTGCCAGCAGCCCCGGGACAGGGGAACATGGCTACACCTTC.

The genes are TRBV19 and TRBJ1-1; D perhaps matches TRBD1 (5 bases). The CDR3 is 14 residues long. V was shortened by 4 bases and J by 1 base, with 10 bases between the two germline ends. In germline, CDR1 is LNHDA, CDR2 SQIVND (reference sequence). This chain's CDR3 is CASSSGATNTEAFF. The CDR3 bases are TGTGCCAGTAGTAGCGGGGCGACGAACACTGAAGCTTTCTTT.

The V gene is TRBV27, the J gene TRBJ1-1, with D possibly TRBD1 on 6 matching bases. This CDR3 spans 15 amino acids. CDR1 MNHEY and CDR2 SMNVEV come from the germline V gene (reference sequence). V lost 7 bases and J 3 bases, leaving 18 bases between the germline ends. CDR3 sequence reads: CASKVFSGVHTEAFF. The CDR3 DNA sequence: TGTGCCAGCAAAGTCTTCTCAGGGGTGCACACTGAAGCTTTCTTT.

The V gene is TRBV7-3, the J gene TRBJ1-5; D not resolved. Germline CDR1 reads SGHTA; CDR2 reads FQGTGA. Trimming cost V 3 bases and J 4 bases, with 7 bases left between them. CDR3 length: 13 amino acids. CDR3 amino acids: CASSFSANQPQHF. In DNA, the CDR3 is TGTGCCAGCAGCTTTTCCGCGAATCAGCCCCAGCATTTT.

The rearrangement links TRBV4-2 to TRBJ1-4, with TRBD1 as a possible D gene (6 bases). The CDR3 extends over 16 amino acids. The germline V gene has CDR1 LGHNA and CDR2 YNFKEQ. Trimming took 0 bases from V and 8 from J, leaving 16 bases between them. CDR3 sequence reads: CASSQDPTAGGEKLFF. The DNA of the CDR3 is TGTGCCAGCAGCCAAGATCCCACGGCGGGGGGCGAAAAACTGTTTTTT.

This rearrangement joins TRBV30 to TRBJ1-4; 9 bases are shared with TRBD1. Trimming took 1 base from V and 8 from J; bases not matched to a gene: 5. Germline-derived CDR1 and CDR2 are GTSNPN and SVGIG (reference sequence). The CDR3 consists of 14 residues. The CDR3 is CAWSAHRGREKLFF. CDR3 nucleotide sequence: TGTGCCTGGAGTGCACACAGGGGGCGGGAAAAACTGTTTTTT.

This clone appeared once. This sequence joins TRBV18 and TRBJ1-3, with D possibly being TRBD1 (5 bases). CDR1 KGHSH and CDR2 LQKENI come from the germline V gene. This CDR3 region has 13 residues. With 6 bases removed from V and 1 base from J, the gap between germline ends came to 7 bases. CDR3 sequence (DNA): TGTGCCAGCTCTGCAGGGTCTGGAAACACCATATATTTT. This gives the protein CASSAGSGNTIYF.

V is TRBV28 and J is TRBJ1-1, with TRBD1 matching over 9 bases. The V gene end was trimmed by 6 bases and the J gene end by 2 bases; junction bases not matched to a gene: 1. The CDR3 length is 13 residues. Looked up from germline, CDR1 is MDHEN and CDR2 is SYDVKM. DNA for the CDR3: TGTGCCAGCAGGGACAGGGGAAACACTGAAGCTTTCTTT. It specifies CASRDRGNTEAFF.